This record covers a single T cell receptor beta chain. The sample has other DNA sequences that encode this CDR3 too. Authors' processing steps: Amplification with reference gene primers provided the estimates of nucleated cell counts. Sequencing used immunoSEQ multiplex PCR; TCRdb keeps in-frame clones, though not all of them. The DNA gave D and trimming, while V, J and clone size come from that table. In the table there are approximately 350,000 clones, 88% of which are singletons. The data belong to a study of blood T cell repertoires in COVID-19. Study overall: COVID-19 samples collected from the United States, Italy and Spain covered acute and convalescent phases.

Germline V lookup: CDR1 GTSNPN, CDR2 SVGIG (reference sequence). The CDR3 loop spans 14 amino acids. The trim removed 2 bases at V and 2 bases at J, leaving 2 bases unmatched. The sequence came from a woman between 70 and 85 years old with COVID-19, enrolled during active disease. The chain recombines TRBV30 with TRBJ1-4; 7 nucleotides match TRBD1. Specimen: peripheral blood. The CDR3 sequence: CAWSQGGTNEKLFF. The DNA of the CDR3 is TGTGCCTGGAGTCAGGGGGGCACTAATGAAAAACTGTTTTTT.